This T cell receptor (beta chain) was found in a study of cytomegalovirus exposure and HLA in healthy donors. A multiplex PCR was run with 60 Vbeta primers and 13 Jbeta primers. The method was immunoSEQ multiplex PCR; TCRdb's version includes in-frame clones alone and lacks a portion of them. The top ten clones hold less than 5% of a sample with under 200,000 clones, more than 60% of them seen once. The CDR3 is 16 residues long. The germline V gene has CDR1 LGHNA and CDR2 YNFKEQ. J was trimmed by 5 bases and V by 3 bases; bases with no gene match: 9. This clone appeared a few times. Its antigen is unknown. General study results and limits: Within an earlier analysis, most TCR beta V segments proved productive either about 87% or about 30% of the time. Later analysis suggested links between common viral pathogens and several top significant clusters. Specificity of a few CMV-associated chains for CMV antigens was verified in vitro.

The chain has TRBV4-2 and TRBJ1-5, with 8 bases that match TRBD1. This receptor was identified in a male donor in good health and CMV-seronegative. Sequences were obtained from PBMCs. CDR3 protein: CASSQPLQGDYQPQHF. CDR3 nucleotides: TGTGCCAGCAGCCAGCCCCTACAGGGGGACTATCAGCCCCAGCATTTT.